This TCR beta chain was profiled in a study of beta chain features in type 1 diabetes. Germline values: CDR1 MDHEN, CDR2 SYDVKM. The CDR3 length is 13 residues. The V gene lost 5 bases and the J gene lost 2 bases, with 9 bases spanning the gap. The sequenced template was cDNA made from the entire isolated RNA. Here immunoSEQ multiplex PCR was the method, and the copy in TCRdb shows in-frame clones only, minus some. The sample lists about 220,000 clones, approximately 10% seen once, with approximately 1.5% in the top ten. This chain joins TRBV28 and TRBJ1-2; no clear D. Sequencing used central memory CD4+ T cells from blood. This TCR was recovered from a man between 18 and 29 years old in good health. The CDR3 region is CASSEYRNYGYTF. The CDR3 DNA reads TGTGCCAGCAGTGAGTACAGAAACTATGGCTACACCTTC.